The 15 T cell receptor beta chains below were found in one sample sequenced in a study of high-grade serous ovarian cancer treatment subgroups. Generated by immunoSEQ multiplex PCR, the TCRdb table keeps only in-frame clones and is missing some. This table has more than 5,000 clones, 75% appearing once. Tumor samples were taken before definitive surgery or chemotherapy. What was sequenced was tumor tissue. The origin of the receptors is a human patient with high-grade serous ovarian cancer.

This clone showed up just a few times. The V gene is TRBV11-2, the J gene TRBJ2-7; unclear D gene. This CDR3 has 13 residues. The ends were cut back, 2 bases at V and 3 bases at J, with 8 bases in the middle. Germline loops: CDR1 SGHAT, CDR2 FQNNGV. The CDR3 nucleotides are TGTGCCAGCAGCTTACCTTGGAGCTACGAGCAGTACTTC. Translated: CASSLPWSYEQYF.

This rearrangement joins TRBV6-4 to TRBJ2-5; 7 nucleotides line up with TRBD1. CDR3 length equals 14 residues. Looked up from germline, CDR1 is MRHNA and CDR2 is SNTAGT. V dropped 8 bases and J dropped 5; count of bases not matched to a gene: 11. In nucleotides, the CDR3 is TGTGCCAGCTCCCCAGAGGGGGCCGCGGAGACCCAGTACTTC. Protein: CASSPEGAAETQYF.

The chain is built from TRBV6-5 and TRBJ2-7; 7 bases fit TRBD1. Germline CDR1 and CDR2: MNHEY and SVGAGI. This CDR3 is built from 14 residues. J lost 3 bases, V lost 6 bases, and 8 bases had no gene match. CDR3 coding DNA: TGTGCCAGCAGGCCGACAGGGTTGTTCTACGAGCAGTACTTC. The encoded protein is CASRPTGLFYEQYF.

The CDR3 nucleotides read TGTGCCAGCAGCCCTCCCGGTCTGGGGAACTATGGCTACACCTTC. Amino acid sequence: CASSPPGLGNYGYTF. The rearrangement joins TRBV14 to TRBJ1-2; D is unresolved. The CDR3 totals 15 residues. Germline CDR1 SGHDN, CDR2 FVKESK. V was shortened by 4 bases and J by 2 bases, with 14 bases between the two germline ends.

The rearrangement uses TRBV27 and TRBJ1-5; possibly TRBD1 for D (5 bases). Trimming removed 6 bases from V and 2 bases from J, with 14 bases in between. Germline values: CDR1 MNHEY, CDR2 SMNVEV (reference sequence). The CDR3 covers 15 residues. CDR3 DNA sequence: TGTGCCAGCAGGCGGACAAGGGCAGGCAATCAGCCCCAGCATTTT. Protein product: CASRRTRAGNQPQHF.

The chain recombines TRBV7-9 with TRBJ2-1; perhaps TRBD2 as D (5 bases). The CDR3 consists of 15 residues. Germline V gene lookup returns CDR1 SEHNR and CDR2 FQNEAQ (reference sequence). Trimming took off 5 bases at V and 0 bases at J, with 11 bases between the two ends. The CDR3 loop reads CASSLPGSSYNEQFF. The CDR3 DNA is TGTGCCAGCAGCCTACCGGGGAGCTCCTACAATGAGCAGTTCTTC.

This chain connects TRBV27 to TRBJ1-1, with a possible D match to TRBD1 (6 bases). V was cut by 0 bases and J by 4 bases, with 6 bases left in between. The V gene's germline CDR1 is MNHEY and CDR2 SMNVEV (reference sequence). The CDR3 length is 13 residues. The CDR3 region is CASSLSGATEAFF. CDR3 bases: TGTGCCAGCAGTTTATCGGGGGCCACTGAAGCTTTCTTT.

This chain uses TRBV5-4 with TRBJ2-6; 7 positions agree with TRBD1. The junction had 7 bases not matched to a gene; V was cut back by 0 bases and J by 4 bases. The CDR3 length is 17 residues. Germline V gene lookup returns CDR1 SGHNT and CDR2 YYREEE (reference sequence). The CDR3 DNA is TGTGCCAGCAGCTTGGTAGGGACAGCGGACGGGGCCAACGTCCTGACTTTC. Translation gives CASSLVGTADGANVLTF. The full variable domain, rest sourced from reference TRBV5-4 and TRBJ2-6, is ETGVTQSPTHLIKTRGQQVTLRCSSQSGHNTVSWYQQALGQGPQFIFQYYREEENGRGNFPPRFSGLQFPNYSSELNVNALELDDSALYLCASSLVGTADGANVLTFGAGSRLTVL.

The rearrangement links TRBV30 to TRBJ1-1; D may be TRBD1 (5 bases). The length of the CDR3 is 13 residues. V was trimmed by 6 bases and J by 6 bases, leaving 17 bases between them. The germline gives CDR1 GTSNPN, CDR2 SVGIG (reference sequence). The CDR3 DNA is TGTGCCTGTACCAGGGAAGTGAGCCCTGAAGCTTTCTTT. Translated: CACTREVSPEAFF.

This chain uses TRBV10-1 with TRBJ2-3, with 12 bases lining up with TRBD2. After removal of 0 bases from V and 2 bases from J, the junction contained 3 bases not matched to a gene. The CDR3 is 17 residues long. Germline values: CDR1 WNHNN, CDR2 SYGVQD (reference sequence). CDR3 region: CASSESTSGGATDTQYF. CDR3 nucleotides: TGCGCCAGCAGTGAGTCGACTAGCGGGGGAGCCACAGATACGCAGTATTTT.

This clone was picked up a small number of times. CDR3 bases: TGTGCCTGGACCCTCTACGGGACAGGGAGGAGGGAGCAGTACTTC. It is translated as CAWTLYGTGRREQYF. The chain combines TRBV30 with TRBJ2-7; TRBD1 aligns across 9 bases. Trimming cost V 4 bases and J 7 bases; bases outside gene matches: 14. There are 15 residues in the CDR3. CDR1 GTSNPN and CDR2 SVGIG come from the germline V gene (reference sequence).

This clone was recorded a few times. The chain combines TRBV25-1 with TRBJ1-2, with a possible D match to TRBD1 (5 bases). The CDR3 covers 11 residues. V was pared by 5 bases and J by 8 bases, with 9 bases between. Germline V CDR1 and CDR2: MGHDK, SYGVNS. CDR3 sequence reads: CASSPGTGYTF. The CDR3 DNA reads TGTGCCAGCAGTCCAGGGACCGGCTACACCTTC.

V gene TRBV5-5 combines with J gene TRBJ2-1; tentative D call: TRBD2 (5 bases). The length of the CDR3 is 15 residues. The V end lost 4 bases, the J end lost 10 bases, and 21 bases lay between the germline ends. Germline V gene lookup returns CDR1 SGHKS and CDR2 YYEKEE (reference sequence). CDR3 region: CASSQADPDFWEQFF. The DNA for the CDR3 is TGTGCCAGCAGCCAAGCGGACCCCGACTTCTGGGAGCAGTTCTTC.

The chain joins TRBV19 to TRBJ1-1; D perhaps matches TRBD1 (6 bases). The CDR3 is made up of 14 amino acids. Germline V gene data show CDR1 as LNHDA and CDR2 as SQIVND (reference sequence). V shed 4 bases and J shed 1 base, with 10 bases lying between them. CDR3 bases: TGTGCCAGTAGTACAGGGACACAGAACACTGAAGCTTTCTTT. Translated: CASSTGTQNTEAFF.

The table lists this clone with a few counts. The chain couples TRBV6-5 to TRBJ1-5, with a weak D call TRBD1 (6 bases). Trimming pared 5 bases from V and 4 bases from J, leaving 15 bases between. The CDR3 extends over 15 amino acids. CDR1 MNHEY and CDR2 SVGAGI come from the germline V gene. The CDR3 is CASSPRDTPNQPQHF. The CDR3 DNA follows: TGTGCCAGCAGTCCCAGGGACACTCCAAATCAGCCCCAGCATTTT.